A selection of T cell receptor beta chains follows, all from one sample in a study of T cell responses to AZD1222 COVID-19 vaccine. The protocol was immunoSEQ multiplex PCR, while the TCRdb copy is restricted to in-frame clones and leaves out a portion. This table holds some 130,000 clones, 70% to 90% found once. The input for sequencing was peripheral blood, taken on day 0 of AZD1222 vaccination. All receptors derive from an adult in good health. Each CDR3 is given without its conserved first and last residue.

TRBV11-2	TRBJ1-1	ASSLGQGRGAF
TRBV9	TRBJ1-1	ASSGNTAEAF
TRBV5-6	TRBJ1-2	ASSATQAGGYGYT
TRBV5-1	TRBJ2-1	ASSPAGPLNEQF
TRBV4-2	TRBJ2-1	ASSPRRAEQF
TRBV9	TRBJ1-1	ASTRLLEDTEAF
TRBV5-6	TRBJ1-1	ASSLGVLVTEAF
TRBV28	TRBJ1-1	ASSTGPASTEAF
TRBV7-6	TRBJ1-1	ASSYGTGTEAF
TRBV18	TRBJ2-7	ASSPDRVREQY
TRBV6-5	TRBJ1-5	ASRRGQYSNQPQH
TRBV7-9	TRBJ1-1	ASSRWAGGSMNTEAF
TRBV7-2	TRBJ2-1	ASSLIKGGGAYNEQF
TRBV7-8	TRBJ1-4	ASSLVTGGEKLF
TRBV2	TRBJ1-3	ASRRWDLSGNTIY
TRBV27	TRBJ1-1	ASSLTGWNTEAF
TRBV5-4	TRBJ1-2	ASSYDSLHGYT
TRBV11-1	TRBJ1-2	ASSRDPREGYT
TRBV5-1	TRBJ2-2	ASSLAASGTNTGELF
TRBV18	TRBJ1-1	ASSPPGNTEAF
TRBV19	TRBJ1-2	ASSIGLTSGDGYT
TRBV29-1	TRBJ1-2	SVGTVYGYT
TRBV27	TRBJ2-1	ASSLSGVWDEQF
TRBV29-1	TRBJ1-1	SVDSGDVNTEAF
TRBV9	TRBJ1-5	ASGGGRGQPQH